The present entry profiles one T cell receptor beta chain with its context. Its matching antigen is unknown. The sample comes from a study of cytomegalovirus exposure and HLA in healthy donors. Looking at the study overall: Earlier findings included some 100 million unique TCR beta sequences obtained from 150 million to 200 million T cells. There were 350 to 400 genotyped donors. Of these, roughly 82% fell in the genetic ancestry cluster associated with self-reported Caucasian donors. General study findings and limits: Later on, an analysis found that several of the most significant clusters appeared to be linked to common viral pathogens, which included parvovirus B19.

Researchers ran the PCR with 60 Vbeta and 13 Jbeta primers. The repertoire was sequenced with immunoSEQ multiplex PCR; TCRdb's copy has only in-frame clones and lacks some. The table includes about 120,000 clones, 75% to 90% detected once. In germline, CDR1 is SGHTA, CDR2 FQGTGA. The CDR3 contains 15 residues. The V end lost 5 bases, the J end lost 0 bases, and 14 bases lay between the germline ends. The rearrangement links TRBV7-3 to TRBJ2-7, with D possibly TRBD2 on 6 matching bases. This TCR derives from a female donor in good health and CMV-seropositive. Sample: PBMCs. The CDR3 loop reads CASSEGRGSSYEQYF. The CDR3 DNA sequence: TGTGCCAGCAGCGAGGGCCGGGGGAGCTCCTACGAGCAGTACTTC.